Described below is a single TCR beta chain sequence and its context. Its antigen is not identified. The junction differs from germline at one of its ends, possibly a read error. This specimen comes from a study of post-analysis software for immune sequencing data. Study observations and caveats: Several TRBV segments occurring more often in patients than controls included TRBV5-6, TRBV5-1 and TRBV20-1.

The TCR beta cDNA libraries contained unique molecular identifiers. A single record per CDR3 protein comes from TCRdb applying MiXCR to the PCR reads. In the table there are approximately 730,000 distinct CDR3 sequences, 35% to 55% of which are singletons. The CDR3 is made up of 15 amino acids. The rearrangement joins TRBV12-3 or TRBV12-4 to TRBJ2-5; D may be TRBD1 or TRBD2 (5 bases each). This clonotype was sampled from a girl aged 10 to 17 with multiple sclerosis. The sample taken for sequencing was blood. CDR3 amino acids: CASSFSLGGTETRYF. DNA of the CDR3: TGTGCCAGCAGTTTCAGCCTTGGGGGTACGGAGACCCGGTACTTC.